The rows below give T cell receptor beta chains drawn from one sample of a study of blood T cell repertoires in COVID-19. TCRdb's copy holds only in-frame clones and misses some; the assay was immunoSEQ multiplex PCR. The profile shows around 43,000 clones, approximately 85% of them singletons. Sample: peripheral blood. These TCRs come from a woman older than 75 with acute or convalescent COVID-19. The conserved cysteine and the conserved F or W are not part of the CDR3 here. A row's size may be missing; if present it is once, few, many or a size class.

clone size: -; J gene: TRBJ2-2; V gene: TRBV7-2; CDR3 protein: ASRRGNTGELF
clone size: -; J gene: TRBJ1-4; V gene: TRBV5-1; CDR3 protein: ASSLDRVSTNEKLF
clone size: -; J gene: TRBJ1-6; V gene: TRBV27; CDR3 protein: ASSLYQGVSSPLH
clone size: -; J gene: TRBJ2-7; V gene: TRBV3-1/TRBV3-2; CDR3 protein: ASSQVSGVEQY
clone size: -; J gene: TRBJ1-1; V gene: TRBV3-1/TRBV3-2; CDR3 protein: ASSLGQGGTEAF
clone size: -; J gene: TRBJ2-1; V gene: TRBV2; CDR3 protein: ASSKGLAGDNEQF
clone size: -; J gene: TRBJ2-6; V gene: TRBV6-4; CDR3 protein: ASSERGTGANVLT
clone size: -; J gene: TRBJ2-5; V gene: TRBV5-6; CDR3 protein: ASSLPSGGRETQY
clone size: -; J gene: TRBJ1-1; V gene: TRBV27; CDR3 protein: ASSPPQGGNTEAF
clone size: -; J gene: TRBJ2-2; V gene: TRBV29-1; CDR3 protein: SVRSDAYTGELF
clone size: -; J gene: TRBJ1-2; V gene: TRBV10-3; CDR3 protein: AISVEEGIDGYT
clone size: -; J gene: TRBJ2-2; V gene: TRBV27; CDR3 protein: ASRLGQDTGELF
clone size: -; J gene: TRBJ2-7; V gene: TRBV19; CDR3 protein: ASSIGTSGYEQY
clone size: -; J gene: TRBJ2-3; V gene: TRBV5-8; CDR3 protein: ASSFDSLGAQY
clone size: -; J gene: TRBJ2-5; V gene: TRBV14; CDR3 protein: ASSRWTGETQY
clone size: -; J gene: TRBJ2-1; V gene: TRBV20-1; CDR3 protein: SASHALAVYNEQF
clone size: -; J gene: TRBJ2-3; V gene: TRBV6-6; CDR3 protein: ASSRTAPPGGVDTQY
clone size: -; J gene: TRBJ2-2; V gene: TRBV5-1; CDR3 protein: ASSFSGVSGELF
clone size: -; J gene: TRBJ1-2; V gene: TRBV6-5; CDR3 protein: ASRTRTPYYGYT
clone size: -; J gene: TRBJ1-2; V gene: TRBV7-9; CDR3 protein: ASSLTPYGYT
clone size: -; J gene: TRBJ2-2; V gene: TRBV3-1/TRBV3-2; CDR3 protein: ASSQNRGPTGELF
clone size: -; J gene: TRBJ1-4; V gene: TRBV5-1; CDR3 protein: ASSFAGHATNEKLF
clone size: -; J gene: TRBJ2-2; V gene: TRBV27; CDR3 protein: ASSGGHGEGELF
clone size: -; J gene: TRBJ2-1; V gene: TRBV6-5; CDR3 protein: ASSFRTSSSYNEQF
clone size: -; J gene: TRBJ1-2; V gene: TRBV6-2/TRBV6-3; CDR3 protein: ASSLTREATYGYT
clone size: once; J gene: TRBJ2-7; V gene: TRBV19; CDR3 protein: ASSLDRGASYEQY
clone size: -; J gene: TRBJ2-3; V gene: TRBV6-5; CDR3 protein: ASNEPNRGRSQY
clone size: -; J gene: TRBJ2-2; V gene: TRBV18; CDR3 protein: ASSLIAGDRTGELF
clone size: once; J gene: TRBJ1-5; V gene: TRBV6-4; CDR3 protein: ASSAPIFRPQH
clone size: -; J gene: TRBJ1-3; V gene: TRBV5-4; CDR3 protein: ASSAGQGSGNTIY
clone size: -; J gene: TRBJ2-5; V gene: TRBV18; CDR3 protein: ASSPQGAAETQY
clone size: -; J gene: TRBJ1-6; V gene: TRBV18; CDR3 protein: ASSLQAGQDNSPLH
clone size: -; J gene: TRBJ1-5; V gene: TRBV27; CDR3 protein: ASSLGSLSNQPQH
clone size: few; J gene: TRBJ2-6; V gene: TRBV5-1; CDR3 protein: ASSPGQPGTGANVLT
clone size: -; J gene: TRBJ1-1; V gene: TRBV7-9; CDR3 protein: ASSPSGGLNTEAF
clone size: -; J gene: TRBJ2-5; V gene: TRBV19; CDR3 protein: ASSDPGIPSSGDQY
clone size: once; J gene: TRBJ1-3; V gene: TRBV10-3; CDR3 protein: AIMSSGNTIY
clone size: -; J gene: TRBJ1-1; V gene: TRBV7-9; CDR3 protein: ASHGQGGTEAF
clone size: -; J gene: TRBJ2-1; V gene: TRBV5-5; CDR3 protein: ASSLTSGGYEQF
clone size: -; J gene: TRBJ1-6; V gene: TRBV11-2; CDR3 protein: ASSYQGNSPLH